These 28 T cell receptor beta chains originate from one sample sequenced in a study of cytomegalovirus exposure and HLA in healthy donors. 13 Jbeta primers and 60 Vbeta primers were used for the PCR. The table came from immunoSEQ multiplex PCR; TCRdb's copy has only in-frame clones and leaves some out. This sample has about 82,000 clones; roughly 80% occur once, and the top ten carry roughly 13%. Material for sequencing was PBMCs. The receptors here all came from a human donor in good health.

The rearrangement uses TRBV7-6 and TRBJ1-6, with unresolved D. The CDR3 loop spans 16 amino acids. V lost 5 bases, J lost 0 bases, and 11 bases lay in between. Per germline, CDR1 SGHVS and CDR2 FNYEAQ. CDR3 amino acids: CASSPFTGSYNSPLHF. The CDR3 DNA follows: TGTGCCAGCAGCCCCTTCACTGGCTCCTATAATTCACCCCTCCACTTT.

The chain recombines TRBV6-5 with TRBJ1-1; 9 nucleotides match TRBD1. Germline V gene data show CDR1 as MNHEY and CDR2 as SVGAGI. Losses at the gene ends were 4 bases for V and 7 bases for J; bases not matched to a gene: 7. The CDR3 consists of 14 residues. The CDR3 is CASSSPTGGSEAFF. The CDR3 bases are TGTGCCAGCAGTTCCCCGACAGGGGGGAGTGAAGCTTTCTTT.

The chain is built from TRBV9 and TRBJ1-3; D remains unclear. The V end was cut by 0 bases, the J end by 4 bases, with 8 bases between. Germline-derived CDR1 and CDR2 are SGDLS and YYNGEE. CDR3 length equals 14 residues. The CDR3 reads CASSVGGPGNTIYF. The CDR3 nucleotides are TGTGCCAGCAGCGTAGGAGGGCCGGGAAACACCATATATTTT.

Sample share makes this clone medium-sized. CDR3 nucleotide sequence: TGTGCCAGCAGCCTACTGGGCGGGGGCGATGGCTACACCTTC. It codes for CASSLLGGGDGYTF. The genes are TRBV6-5 and TRBJ1-2, with D tentatively TRBD1 (6 bases). The germline CDR1 and CDR2 sequences are MNHEY and SVGAGI. The CDR3 extends over 14 amino acids. V was cut by 6 bases and J by 6 bases, with 17 bases left in between.

The CDR3 sequence is CASSPGRVNTEAFF. For the CDR3, the DNA is TGTGCCAGCAGCCCAGGCAGGGTAAACACTGAAGCTTTCTTT. The rearrangement links TRBV9 to TRBJ1-1; weak D call: TRBD1 (5 bases). The CDR3 covers 14 residues. CDR1 is SGDLS and CDR2 is YYNGEE in the germline V gene. The ends were cut back, 4 bases at V and 2 bases at J, with 12 bases in the middle. The entire variable domain, with the rest obtained from reference TRBV9 and TRBJ1-1, is as follows: DSGVTQTPKHLITATGQRVTLRCSPRSGDLSVYWYQQSLDQGLQFLIQYYNGEERAKGNILERFSAQQFPDLHSELNLSSLELGDSALYFCASSPGRVNTEAFFGQGTRLTVV.

The J gene is TRBJ2-7, the V gene TRBV7-9; TRBD1 aligns across 7 bases. V shed 1 base and J 5 bases; nucleotides not matched to a gene: 2. This CDR3 comprises 13 residues. The germline CDR1 and CDR2 sequences are SEHNR and FQNEAQ (reference sequence). The CDR3: CASSLDQGDEQYF. CDR3 nucleotide sequence: TGTGCCAGCAGCTTAGACCAGGGGGACGAGCAGTACTTC.

Many counts were recorded for this clone. The gene calls are TRBV5-4 and TRBJ2-7, with D perhaps matching TRBD2 (6 bases). Germline assignment: CDR1 SGHNT and CDR2 YYREEE (reference sequence). Deletions cut 2 bases from V and 2 bases from J, with 17 bases between. The CDR3 sequence is 16 residues long. CDR3 sequence (DNA): TGTGCCAGCAGCTTAGAGTCAAGCGGGCAACCCTACGAGCAGTACTTC. Translating gives CASSLESSGQPYEQYF. The complete variable domain, with remaining parts taken from reference TRBV5-4 and TRBJ2-7, reads ETGVTQSPTHLIKTRGQQVTLRCSSQSGHNTVSWYQQALGQGPQFIFQYYREEENGRGNFPPRFSGLQFPNYSSELNVNALELDDSALYLCASSLESSGQPYEQYFGPGTRLTVT.

The chain employs TRBV5-8 and TRBJ1-5, with D possibly TRBD1 on 6 matching bases. V dropped 4 bases and J dropped 2 bases, with 13 bases sitting between them. CDR1 is SGHTS and CDR2 is YDEGEE in the germline V gene. The CDR3 consists of 15 residues. CDR3 region: CASSLGTGRNQPQHF. The CDR3 DNA is TGTGCCAGCAGCCTGGGAACAGGGCGCAATCAGCCCCAGCATTTT.

The chain joins TRBV9 to TRBJ2-7, with TRBD1 matching over 9 bases. CDR1 is SGDLS and CDR2 is YYNGEE in the germline V gene. V gave up 3 bases and J gave up 5 bases; unmatched junction bases: 12. The CDR3 length is 16 residues. CDR3 region: CASSGPPGQGAHEQYF. CDR3 DNA: TGTGCCAGCAGCGGACCCCCGGGACAGGGAGCCCACGAGCAGTACTTC.

In this sample, this clone turned up a few times. The gene calls are TRBV6-5 and TRBJ1-1; no firm D call. V was pared by 8 bases and J by 0 bases, with 16 bases between. The CDR3 extends over 15 amino acids. The germline V gene encodes CDR1 MNHEY and CDR2 SVGAGI. The CDR3 loop reads CASGRDILMNTEAFF. The CDR3 region has the DNA TGTGCCAGCGGTAGAGATATCCTCATGAACACTGAAGCTTTCTTT.

V and J are TRBV2 and TRBJ2-5; TRBD2 agrees at 11 bases. The CDR3 has 16 residues. Germline lookup yields CDR1 SNHLY and CDR2 FYNNEI. V lost 5 bases to trimming and J lost 0 bases; unmatched junction nucleotides: 5. CDR3 amino acids: CASSLLAGAYQETQYF. The CDR3 DNA is TGTGCCAGCAGTCTACTAGCGGGGGCGTACCAAGAGACCCAGTACTTC.

This clone was recorded only once. The J gene is TRBJ1-2, the V gene TRBV28; TRBD1 agrees at 9 bases. This CDR3 comprises 13 residues. The J segment lost 8 bases and the V segment lost 6 bases, leaving 7 bases of the junction unmatched. CDR1 and CDR2 (germline): MDHEN, SYDVKM. CDR3 protein: CASRPGTGRGYTF. In DNA, the CDR3 is TGTGCCAGCAGGCCAGGGACAGGGAGAGGCTACACCTTC.

The chain employs TRBV6-5 and TRBJ1-1, with 7 bases fitting TRBD1. Germline CDR1 and CDR2: MNHEY and SVGAGI. V gave up 5 bases and J gave up 6 bases; unmatched junction bases: 3. The CDR3 has 12 residues. The CDR3 DNA sequence: TGTGCCAGCAGTCCAGGGGGTTCTGAAGCTTTCTTT. Amino acid sequence: CASSPGGSEAFF.

V and J are TRBV28 and TRBJ2-5; 12 bases match TRBD2. The V and J ends lost 4 bases and 3 bases, in that order; junction bases with no gene match: 3. The CDR3 extends over 15 amino acids. Germline lookup yields CDR1 MDHEN and CDR2 SYDVKM. The CDR3 loop reads CASSSRTSGEETQYF. CDR3 sequence (DNA): TGTGCCAGCAGTTCGAGGACTAGCGGGGAAGAGACCCAGTACTTC.

V usage is TRBV28 and J usage is TRBJ1-2; D is possibly TRBD1 (5 bases). Germline V gene data show CDR1 as MDHEN and CDR2 as SYDVKM. This CDR3 has 15 amino acids. The V end lost 3 bases, the J end lost 5 bases, and 16 bases lay between the germline ends. This chain's CDR3 is CASSFPGGGKYGYTF. In DNA, the CDR3 is TGTGCCAGCAGTTTCCCGGGGGGGGGAAAGTATGGCTACACCTTC.

This clone was detected ten times or more. This chain connects TRBV5-6 to TRBJ2-1; D not certain. V was pared by 2 bases and J by 10 bases, with 7 bases between. This CDR3 is built from 11 residues. CDR1 and CDR2 (germline): SGHDT, YYEEEE. The CDR3 region has the DNA TGTGCCAGCAGCTTCCTAGGAGAGCAGTTCTTC. Translating it yields CASSFLGEQFF.

V usage is TRBV5-4 and J usage is TRBJ2-5, with 7 bases that match TRBD1. V was clipped by 4 bases and J by 4 bases; unmatched bases: 4. CDR1 and CDR2 (germline): SGHNT, YYREEE (reference sequence). The length of the CDR3 is 13 residues. The CDR3 sequence is CASSQTGVETQYF. DNA of the CDR3: TGTGCCAGCAGCCAAACAGGGGTAGAGACCCAGTACTTC.

V usage is TRBV9 and J usage is TRBJ1-2; TRBD1 might be the D (6 bases). Per germline, CDR1 SGDLS and CDR2 YYNGEE. The CDR3 consists of 12 residues. V lost 10 bases and J lost 5, with 15 bases in between. This CDR3 is CASFRGAYGYTF. The CDR3 DNA reads TGTGCCTCCTTTCGGGGGGCGTATGGCTACACCTTC. Full variable domain (missing parts from reference TRBV9 and TRBJ1-2): DSGVTQTPKHLITATGQRVTLRCSPRSGDLSVYWYQQSLDQGLQFLIQYYNGEERAKGNILERFSAQQFPDLHSELNLSSLELGDSALYFCASFRGAYGYTFGSGTRLTVV.

Of note for this clone: A read error may produce the germline difference seen at one junction end. The rearrangement joins TRBV7-9 to TRBJ2-1, with 10 bases matching TRBD2. Per the germline V gene, CDR1 is SEHNR and CDR2 is FQNEAQ (reference sequence). The CDR3 is 18 amino acids. The CDR3 sequence: CSSSKGASGGRAYNEQFF. The CDR3 nucleotides are TGTTCCAGCAGCAAAGGAGCTAGCGGGGGTCGGGCCTACAATGAGCAGTTCTTC.

The chain carries TRBV11-2 and TRBJ2-7; D may be TRBD1 (5 bases). CDR1 and CDR2 (germline): SGHAT, FQNNGV. Trimming pared 3 bases from V and 3 bases from J, leaving 12 bases between. This CDR3 region has 14 residues. The CDR3 loop reads CASSFVAQGYEQYF. Here the CDR3 DNA reads TGTGCCAGCAGCTTTGTGGCCCAGGGCTACGAGCAGTACTTC.

V gene TRBV5-4 combines with J gene TRBJ2-3, with 8 bases fitting TRBD1. Germline-derived CDR1 and CDR2 are SGHNT and YYREEE (reference sequence). After removal of 4 bases from V and 1 base from J, the junction contained 5 bases not matched to a gene. The CDR3 runs 15 residues. In DNA, the CDR3 is TGTGCCAGCAGCCAGGGGGCAGGAGGCACAGATACGCAGTATTTT. It codes for CASSQGAGGTDTQYF. The full variable domain, rest sourced from reference TRBV5-4 and TRBJ2-3, is ETGVTQSPTHLIKTRGQQVTLRCSSQSGHNTVSWYQQALGQGPQFIFQYYREEENGRGNFPPRFSGLQFPNYSSELNVNALELDDSALYLCASSQGAGGTDTQYFGPGTRLTVL.

V and J are TRBV7-9 and TRBJ2-3; 11 nucleotides agree with TRBD2. Germline CDR1 is SEHNR and CDR2 is FQNEAQ (reference sequence). This CDR3 is 18 amino acids long. Unmatched junction bases numbered 16, after V lost 5 bases and J lost 6 bases. CDR3 sequence: CASSGNSIAGGPLDTQYF. In DNA, the CDR3 is TGTGCCAGCAGCGGTAATTCAATAGCGGGGGGGCCCTTGGATACGCAGTATTTT.

This clone was recorded once. The chain joins TRBV5-1 to TRBJ1-1; D is unclear. The CDR3 runs to 14 residues. Between the trimmed V and J ends, which lost 0 bases and 10 bases, there was a span of 16 bases. Germline V gives CDR1 SGHRS, CDR2 YFSETQ. CDR3 residues: CASSLGLGSVGAFF. Written as DNA, the CDR3 is TGCGCCAGCAGCTTGGGGCTCGGGTCGGTTGGAGCTTTCTTT.

The chain is built from TRBV7-2 and TRBJ2-7; D is perhaps TRBD1 (6 bases). In germline, CDR1 is SGHTA, CDR2 FQGNSA. V was shortened by 7 bases and J by 3 bases, with 19 bases between the two germline ends. The CDR3 is 15 amino acids. The CDR3 here is CASTPAQGQFYEQYF. The CDR3 bases are TGTGCCAGCACCCCGGCCCAGGGACAATTCTACGAGCAGTACTTC. Full variable domain (missing parts from reference TRBV7-2 and TRBJ2-7): GAGVSQSPSNKVTEKGKDVELRCDPISGHTALYWYRQSLGQGLEFLIYFQGNSAPDKSGLPSDRFSAERTGGSVSTLTIQRTQQEDSAVYLCASTPAQGQFYEQYFGPGTRLTVT.

The chain joins TRBV7-9 to TRBJ2-3; D might be TRBD2 (6 bases). V dropped 2 bases and J dropped 4 bases, with 19 bases sitting between them. Germline assignment: CDR1 SEHNR and CDR2 FQNEAQ (reference sequence). This CDR3 comprises 17 residues. The CDR3: CASSLYALARSSDTQYF. Written as DNA, the CDR3 is TGTGCCAGCAGCTTATATGCGCTAGCGAGATCTTCAGATACGCAGTATTTT.

The gene calls are TRBV19 and TRBJ2-7, with D perhaps matching TRBD2 (6 bases). The V end was cut by 2 bases, the J end by 6 bases, with 11 bases between. The CDR3 spans 13 residues. Germline CDR1 is LNHDA and CDR2 is SQIVND (reference sequence). Written as DNA, the CDR3 is TGTGCCAGTAGTATAAGTGTCGGGGGCGAGCAGTACTTC. Translating it yields CASSISVGGEQYF.

This chain uses TRBV6-5 with TRBJ1-1; possible D gene TRBD1, 6 bases. V dropped 7 bases and J dropped 1 base, with 16 bases sitting between them. Germline V gene sequence: CDR1 MNHEY, CDR2 SVGAGI. The CDR3 is made up of 15 amino acids. In DNA form, the CDR3 reads TGTGCCAGCATTCTCCAGGGGTTCGGGAACACTGAAGCTTTCTTT. It is translated as CASILQGFGNTEAFF.

The chain's CDR3 is CASSLNGYRGEAFF. DNA for the CDR3: TGTGCCAGCAGCTTAAACGGGTACAGGGGTGAAGCTTTCTTT. V usage is TRBV5-8 and J usage is TRBJ1-1; 7 positions match TRBD1. Losses at the gene ends were 2 bases for V and 7 bases for J; bases not matched to a gene: 8. Germline lookup yields CDR1 SGHTS and CDR2 YDEGEE. This CDR3 region has 14 residues.